Included here is one T cell receptor (beta chain) sequence, with context. These data come from a study of blood T cell repertoires in COVID-19. V shed 2 bases and J shed 13 bases, with 13 bases lying between them. The germline V gene encodes CDR1 SGDLS and CDR2 YYNGEE. CDR3 length: 13 residues. The method was immunoSEQ multiplex PCR; TCRdb's version includes in-frame clones alone and lacks a portion of them. The table has about 88,000 clones, roughly 90% seen once. The source material was peripheral blood. The TCR was taken from a male donor with acute or convalescent COVID-19. The chain employs TRBV9 and TRBJ1-6; a possible D gene is TRBD1 (5 bases). CDR3 DNA: TGTGCCAGCAGCGTCCAAGGGGCTCTGCCCCTCCACTTT. It encodes CASSVQGALPLHF. Complete variable domain (other parts from reference TRBV9 and TRBJ1-6): DSGVTQTPKHLITATGQRVTLRCSPRSGDLSVYWYQQSLDQGLQFLIQYYNGEERAKGNILERFSAQQFPDLHSELNLSSLELGDSALYFCASSVQGALPLHFGNGTRLTVT.